This T cell receptor (beta chain) appears in the sequencing data of a study of cytomegalovirus exposure and HLA in healthy donors. TCRdb's copy holds only in-frame clones and misses some; the assay was immunoSEQ multiplex PCR. The table lists about 130,000 clones, roughly nine tenths of them singletons. Study results and limitations: Rarity held for most TCR sequences, but there were some public TCRs that occurred in many donors. The authors listed some 150 TCR beta chains as cytomegalovirus-associated.

As to this clone: The antigen is not known.

The germline CDR1 and CDR2 sequences are MNHNS and SASEGT. The CDR3 spans 15 residues. The ends lost 6 bases at V and 6 bases at J; junction bases unmatched: 9. The sequencing input was PBMCs. This chain uses TRBV6-1 with TRBJ1-5; 9 bases line up with TRBD1. The receptor was derived from a young woman in good health and CMV-seropositive. In DNA form, the CDR3 reads TGTGCCAGCAGGGCCGGGACAGGGCTTGGTCAGCCCCAGCATTTT. Translating it yields CASRAGTGLGQPQHF.